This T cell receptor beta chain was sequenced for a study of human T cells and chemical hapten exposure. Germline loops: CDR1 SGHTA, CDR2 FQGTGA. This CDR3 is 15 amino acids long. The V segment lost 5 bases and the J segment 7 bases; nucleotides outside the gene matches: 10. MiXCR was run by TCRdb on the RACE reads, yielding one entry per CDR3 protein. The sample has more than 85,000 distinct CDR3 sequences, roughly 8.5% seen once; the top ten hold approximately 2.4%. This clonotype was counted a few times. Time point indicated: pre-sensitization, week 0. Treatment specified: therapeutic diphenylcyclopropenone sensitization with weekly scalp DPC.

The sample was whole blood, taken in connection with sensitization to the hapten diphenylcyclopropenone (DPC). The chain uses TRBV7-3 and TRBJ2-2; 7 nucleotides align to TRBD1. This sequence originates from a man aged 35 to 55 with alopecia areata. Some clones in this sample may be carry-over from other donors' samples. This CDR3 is CASSPKLGGGGELFF. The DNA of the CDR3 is TGTGCCAGCAGCCCGAAATTAGGGGGCGGCGGGGAGCTGTTTTTT.